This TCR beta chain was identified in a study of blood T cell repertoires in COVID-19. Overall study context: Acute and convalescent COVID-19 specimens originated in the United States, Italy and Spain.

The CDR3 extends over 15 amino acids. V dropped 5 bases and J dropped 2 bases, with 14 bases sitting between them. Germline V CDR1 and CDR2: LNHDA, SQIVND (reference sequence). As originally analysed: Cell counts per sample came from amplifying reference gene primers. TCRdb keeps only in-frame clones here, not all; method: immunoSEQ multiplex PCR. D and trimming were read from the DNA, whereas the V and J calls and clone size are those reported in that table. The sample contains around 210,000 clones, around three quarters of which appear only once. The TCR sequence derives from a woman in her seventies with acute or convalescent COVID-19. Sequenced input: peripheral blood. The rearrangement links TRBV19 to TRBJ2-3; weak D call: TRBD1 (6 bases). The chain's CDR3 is CASSSRQAATDTQYF. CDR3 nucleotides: TGTGCCAGTAGTTCACGACAGGCTGCCACAGATACGCAGTATTTT.